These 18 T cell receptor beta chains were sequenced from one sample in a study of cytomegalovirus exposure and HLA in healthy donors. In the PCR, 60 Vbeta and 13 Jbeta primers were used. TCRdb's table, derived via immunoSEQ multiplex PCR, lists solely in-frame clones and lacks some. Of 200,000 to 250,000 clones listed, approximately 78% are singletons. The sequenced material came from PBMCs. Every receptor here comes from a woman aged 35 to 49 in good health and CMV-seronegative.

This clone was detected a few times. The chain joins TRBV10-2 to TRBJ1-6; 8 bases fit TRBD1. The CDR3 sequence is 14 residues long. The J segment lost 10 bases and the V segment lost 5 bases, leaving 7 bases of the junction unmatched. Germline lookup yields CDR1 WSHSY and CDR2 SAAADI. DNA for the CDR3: TGCGCCAGCAGTCGACAGGGGCAGGACTCACCCCTCCACTTT. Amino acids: CASSRQGQDSPLHF.

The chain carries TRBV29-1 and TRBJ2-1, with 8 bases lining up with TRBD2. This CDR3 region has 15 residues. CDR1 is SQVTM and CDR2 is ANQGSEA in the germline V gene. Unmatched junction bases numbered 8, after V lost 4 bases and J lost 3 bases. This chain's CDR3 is CSVAGGGRNYNEQFF. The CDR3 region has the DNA TGCAGCGTTGCCGGGGGGGGGAGAAACTACAATGAGCAGTTCTTC.

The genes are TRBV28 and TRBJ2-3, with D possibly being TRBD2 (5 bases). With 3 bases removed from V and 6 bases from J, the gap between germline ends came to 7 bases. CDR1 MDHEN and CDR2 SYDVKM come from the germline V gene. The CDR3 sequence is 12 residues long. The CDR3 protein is CASSFTGDTQYF. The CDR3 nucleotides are TGTGCCAGCAGTTTCACGGGGGATACGCAGTATTTT.

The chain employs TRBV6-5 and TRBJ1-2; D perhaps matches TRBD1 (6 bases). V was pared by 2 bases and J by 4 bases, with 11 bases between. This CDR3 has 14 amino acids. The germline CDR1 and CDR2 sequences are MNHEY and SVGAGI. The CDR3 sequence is CASSYAPGVYGYTF. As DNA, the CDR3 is TGTGCCAGCAGTTACGCGCCAGGGGTCTATGGCTACACCTTC.

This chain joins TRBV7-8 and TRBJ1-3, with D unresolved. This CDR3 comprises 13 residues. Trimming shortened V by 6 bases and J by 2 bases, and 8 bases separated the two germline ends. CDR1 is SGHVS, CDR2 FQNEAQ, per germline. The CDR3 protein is CASRATAGNTIYF. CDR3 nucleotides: TGTGCCAGCAGAGCAACAGCTGGAAACACCATATATTTT. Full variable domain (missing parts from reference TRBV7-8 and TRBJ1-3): GAGVSQSPRYKVAKRGQDVALRCDPISGHVSLFWYQQALGQGPEFLTYFQNEAQLDKSGLPSDRFFAERPEGSVSTLKIQRTQQEDSAVYLCASRATAGNTIYFGEGSWLTVV.

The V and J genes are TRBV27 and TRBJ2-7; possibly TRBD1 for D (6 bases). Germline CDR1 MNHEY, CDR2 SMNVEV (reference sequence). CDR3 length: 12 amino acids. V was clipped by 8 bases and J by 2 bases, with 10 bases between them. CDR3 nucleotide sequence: TGTGCCAGCGCCGACAGGACCTACGAGCAGTACTTC. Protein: CASADRTYEQYF.

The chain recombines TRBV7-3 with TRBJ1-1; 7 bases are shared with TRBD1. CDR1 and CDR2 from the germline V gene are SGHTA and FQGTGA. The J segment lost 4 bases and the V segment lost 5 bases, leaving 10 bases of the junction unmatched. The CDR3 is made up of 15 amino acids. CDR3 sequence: CASSPEGGAGTEAFF. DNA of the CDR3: TGTGCCAGCAGCCCAGAAGGGGGCGCGGGCACTGAAGCTTTCTTT.

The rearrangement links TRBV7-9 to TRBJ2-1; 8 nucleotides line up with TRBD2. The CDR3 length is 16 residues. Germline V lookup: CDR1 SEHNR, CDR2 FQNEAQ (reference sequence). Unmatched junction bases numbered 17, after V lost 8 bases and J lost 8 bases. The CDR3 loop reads CASSFTASGGGDEQFF. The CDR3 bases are TGTGCCAGCTCTTTTACGGCTTCGGGGGGGGGAGATGAGCAGTTCTTC.

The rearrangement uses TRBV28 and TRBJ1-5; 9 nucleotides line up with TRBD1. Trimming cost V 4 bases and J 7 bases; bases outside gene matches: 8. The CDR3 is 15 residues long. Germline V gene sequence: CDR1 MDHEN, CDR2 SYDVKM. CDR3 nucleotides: TGTGCCAGCAGTTCATCGACAGGGGGAAGGCAGCCCCAGCATTTT. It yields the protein CASSSSTGGRQPQHF.

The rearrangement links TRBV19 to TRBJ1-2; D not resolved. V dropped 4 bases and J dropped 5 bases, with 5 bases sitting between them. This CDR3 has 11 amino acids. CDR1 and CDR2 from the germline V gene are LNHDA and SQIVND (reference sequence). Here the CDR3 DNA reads TGTGCCAGTAGTACGGGGTATGGCTACACCTTC. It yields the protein CASSTGYGYTF.

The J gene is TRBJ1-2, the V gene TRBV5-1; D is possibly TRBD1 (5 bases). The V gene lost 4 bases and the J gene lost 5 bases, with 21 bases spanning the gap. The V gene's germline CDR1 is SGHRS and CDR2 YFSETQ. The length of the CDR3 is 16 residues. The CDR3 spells CASSILNRPTPYGYTF. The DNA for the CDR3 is TGCGCCAGCAGCATTCTGAACAGGCCGACTCCTTATGGCTACACCTTC.

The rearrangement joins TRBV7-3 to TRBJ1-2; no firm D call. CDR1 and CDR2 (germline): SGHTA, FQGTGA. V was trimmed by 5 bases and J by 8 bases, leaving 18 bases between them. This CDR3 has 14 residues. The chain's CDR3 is CASSPVPTLRGYTF. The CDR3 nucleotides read TGTGCCAGCAGCCCGGTCCCCACCCTGAGGGGCTACACCTTC.

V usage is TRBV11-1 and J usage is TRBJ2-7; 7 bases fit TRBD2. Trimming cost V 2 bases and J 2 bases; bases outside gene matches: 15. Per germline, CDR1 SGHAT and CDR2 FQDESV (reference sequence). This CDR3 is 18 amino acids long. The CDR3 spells CASSLNMEPGLLTYEQYF. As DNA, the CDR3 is TGTGCCAGCAGCTTAAACATGGAGCCGGGACTACTAACCTACGAGCAGTACTTC.

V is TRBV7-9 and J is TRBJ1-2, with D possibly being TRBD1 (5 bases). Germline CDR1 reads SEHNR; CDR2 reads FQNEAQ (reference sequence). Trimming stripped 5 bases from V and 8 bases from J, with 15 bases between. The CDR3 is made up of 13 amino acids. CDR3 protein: CASSPRAEGGYTF. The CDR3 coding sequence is TGTGCCAGCAGCCCGCGGGCGGAGGGGGGCTACACCTTC.

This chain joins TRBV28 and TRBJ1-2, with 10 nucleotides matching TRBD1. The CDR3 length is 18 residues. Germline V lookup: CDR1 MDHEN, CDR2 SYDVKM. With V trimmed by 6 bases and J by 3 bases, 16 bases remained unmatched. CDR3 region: CASRSTGGEWGQDYGYTF. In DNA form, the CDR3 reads TGTGCCAGCAGATCGACAGGGGGCGAATGGGGACAGGACTATGGCTACACCTTC.

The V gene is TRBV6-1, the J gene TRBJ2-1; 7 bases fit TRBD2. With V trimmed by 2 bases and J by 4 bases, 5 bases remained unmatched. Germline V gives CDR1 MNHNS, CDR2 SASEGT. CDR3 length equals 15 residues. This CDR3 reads CASSELAGAYNEQFF. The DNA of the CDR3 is TGTGCCAGCAGTGAACTGGCGGGAGCTTACAATGAGCAGTTCTTC.

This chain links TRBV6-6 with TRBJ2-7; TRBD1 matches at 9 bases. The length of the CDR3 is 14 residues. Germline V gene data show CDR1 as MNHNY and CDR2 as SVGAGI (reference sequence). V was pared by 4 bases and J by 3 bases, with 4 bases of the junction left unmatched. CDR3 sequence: CASSSYRGHYEQYF. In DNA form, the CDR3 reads TGTGCCAGCAGTTCGTACAGGGGGCACTACGAGCAGTACTTC.

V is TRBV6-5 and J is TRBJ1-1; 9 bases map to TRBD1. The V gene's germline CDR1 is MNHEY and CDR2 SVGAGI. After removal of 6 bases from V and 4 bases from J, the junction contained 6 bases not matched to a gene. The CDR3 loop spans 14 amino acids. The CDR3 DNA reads TGTGCCAGCAGCCCCGACAGGGGGTTCACTGAAGCTTTCTTT. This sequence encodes CASSPDRGFTEAFF.